The clone carrying this T cell receptor (beta chain) was counted only a few times. Across under 25 US areas, participants ranged in age from about 18 to 90 years. The sample originates from a study of blood T cell repertoires in COVID-19. Across the whole study: Sites in the United States, Italy and Spain provided acute and convalescent COVID-19 samples. T cells, B-cell-depleted T cells, or PBMCs supplied cDNA or gDNA.

Data came from immunoSEQ multiplex PCR; TCRdb stores just in-frame clones and leaves some out. The sample shows some 500,000 clones, 88% of them seen only once. This sequence originates from a woman aged 40 to 50 who had recovered from COVID-19. The specimen sequenced was PBMCs or T cells enriched from blood (not recorded which).

The CDR3 DNA follows: TGCGCCAGCAGGACGGGACAAACAAATTCACCCCTCCACTTT. This sequence encodes CASRTGQTNSPLHF. This chain uses TRBV10-2 with TRBJ1-6; perhaps TRBD1 as D (6 bases). Trimming cost V 6 bases and J 7 bases, with 13 bases left between them. There are 14 residues in the CDR3. CDR1 and CDR2 from the germline V gene are WSHSY and SAAADI.